The 11 T cell receptor beta chains reported below all come from one sample, sequenced in a study of T cells in Graves' hyperthyroidism and ophthalmopathy. Amplification yielded TCR beta CDR3 regions, with RNA transcripts as the source. A first-round RT-PCR of the TCR CDR3 used the HTBI primer set. TCRdb reprocessed the multiplex PCR reads with MiXCR, giving one entry per CDR3 protein. This sample has around 420,000 distinct CDR3 sequences, with 15% to 18% found just once. Source material: blood. These receptors all come from a woman aged 18-35 years with Graves' hyperthyroidism.

This clonotype was detected a few times. The V gene is TRBV18, the J gene TRBJ1-2; 9 bases are a match to TRBD1. V trimming: 2 bases; J trimming: 4 bases; junction bases outside the gene matches: 5. Germline-derived CDR1 and CDR2 are KGHSH and LQKENI. This CDR3 region has 15 residues. This CDR3 is CASSPNRGPSYGYTF. The CDR3 coding sequence is TGTGCCAGCTCACCAAACAGGGGGCCCAGCTATGGCTACACCTTC.

V usage is TRBV7-3 and J usage is TRBJ2-7; 7 bases fit TRBD1. The CDR3 consists of 14 residues. J was trimmed by 0 bases and V by 4 bases; bases with no gene match: 3. Germline assignment: CDR1 SGHTA and CDR2 FQGTGA. This CDR3 is CASSSGQVSYEQYF. Here the CDR3 DNA reads TGTGCCAGCAGCTCTGGACAGGTCTCCTACGAGCAGTACTTC.

This clonotype was counted ten times or more. The chain joins TRBV7-8 to TRBJ1-4, with D hard to call. The CDR3 runs to 15 residues. From germline, CDR1 is SGHVS and CDR2 FQNEAQ. V lost 5 bases to trimming and J lost 10 bases, with 20 bases between them. CDR3 loop: CASSPSRNMIGKLFF. The CDR3 region has the DNA TGTGCCAGCAGCCCCTCACGAAACATGATTGGAAAACTGTTTTTT.

A few counts support this clonotype. The gene calls are TRBV20-1 and TRBJ1-2; D is unclear. The germline V gene encodes CDR1 DFQATT and CDR2 SNEGSKA (reference sequence). The CDR3 is 12 residues long. Trimming took off 0 bases at V and 5 bases at J, with 7 bases between the two ends. In nucleotides, the CDR3 is TGCAGTGCTAGAGATGTTCCGTATGGCTACACCTTC. Residues: CSARDVPYGYTF.

This chain connects TRBV7-3 to TRBJ2-5; D is possibly TRBD2 (6 bases). From germline, CDR1 is SGHTA and CDR2 FQGTGA. Deletions cut 2 bases from V and 7 bases from J, with 17 bases between. The CDR3 is 15 amino acids. The CDR3 here is CASSLGDGGRGTQYF. Written as DNA, the CDR3 is TGTGCCAGCAGCTTAGGGGACGGGGGTCGAGGGACCCAGTACTTC.

The chain employs TRBV20-1 and TRBJ1-2, with D unresolved. The V gene lost 1 base and the J gene lost 8 bases, with 17 bases spanning the gap. The CDR3 contains 14 residues. Germline V gene data show CDR1 as DFQATT and CDR2 as SNEGSKA (reference sequence). As DNA, the CDR3 is TGCAGTGCTAGAGTAGAAGGAGGGCTGTGGGGCTACACCTTC. Protein: CSARVEGGLWGYTF.

This clonotype was picked up many times. The rearrangement links TRBV5-1 to TRBJ1-1; the match to TRBD1 covers 7 bases. Germline V gene sequence: CDR1 SGHRS, CDR2 YFSETQ. This CDR3 has 14 amino acids. V was pared by 4 bases and J by 5 bases, with 8 bases of the junction left unmatched. CDR3 loop: CASSTTGVETEAFF. The CDR3 DNA is TGCGCCAGCAGCACAACAGGGGTAGAGACTGAAGCTTTCTTT. Full variable domain (remainder filled in from reference TRBV5-1 and TRBJ1-1): KAGVTQTPRYLIKTRGQQVTLSCSPISGHRSVSWYQQTPGQGLQFLFEYFSETQRNKGNFPGRFSGRQFSNSRSEMNVSTLELGDSALYLCASSTTGVETEAFFGQGTRLTVV.

This clonotype was seen ten or more times. The chain joins TRBV20-1 to TRBJ1-2; no reliable D call. The CDR3 covers 11 residues. V lost 8 bases, J lost 3 bases, and 10 bases lay in between. CDR1 is DFQATT, CDR2 SNEGSKA, per germline (reference sequence). The CDR3 here is CSTGFDYGYTF. The CDR3 nucleotides read TGCAGTACGGGGTTTGACTATGGCTACACCTTC.

This clonotype came up many times. This chain connects TRBV5-6 to TRBJ2-5, with D possibly being TRBD1 (6 bases). This CDR3 has 14 amino acids. CDR1 and CDR2 (germline): SGHDT, YYEEEE. V dropped 0 bases and J dropped 5 bases, with 11 bases sitting between them. CDR3 protein: CASSLGSRGETQYF. CDR3 DNA sequence: TGTGCCAGCAGCTTGGGTTCTAGGGGGGAGACCCAGTACTTC. Full variable domain (rest looked up from reference TRBV5-6 and TRBJ2-5): DAGVTQSPTHLIKTRGQQVTLRCSPKSGHDTVSWYQQALGQGPQFIFQYYEEEERQRGNFPDRFSGHQFPNYSSELNVNALLLGDSALYLCASSLGSRGETQYFGPGTRLLVL.

This clonotype has just a few counts. The chain joins TRBV20-1 to TRBJ2-7; 9 bases map to TRBD2. CDR1 is DFQATT and CDR2 is SNEGSKA in the germline V gene (reference sequence). The CDR3 length is 16 residues. The V segment lost 2 bases and the J segment 4 bases; nucleotides outside the gene matches: 12. CDR3: CSARLLTGTSWYEQYF. Written as DNA, the CDR3 is TGCAGTGCTAGACTCCTCACCGGGACTAGCTGGTACGAGCAGTACTTC.

The table lists this clonotype with many counts. The J gene is TRBJ1-1, the V gene TRBV27, with a possible D match to TRBD1 (5 bases). CDR3 length: 15 amino acids. V dropped 3 bases and J dropped 4 bases, with 15 bases sitting between them. CDR1 and CDR2 (germline): MNHEY, SMNVEV (reference sequence). DNA of the CDR3: TGTGCCAGCAGTTTTATGGGCAGGGAGTCCACTGAAGCTTTCTTT. Translated: CASSFMGRESTEAFF.